A single TCR beta chain is shown here with its context. The data are from a study of blood T cell repertoires in COVID-19. The table came from immunoSEQ multiplex PCR; TCRdb's copy has only in-frame clones and leaves some out. The sample comprises about 170,000 clones, just under 95% of which are singletons, and about 4.5% rests with the top ten. What was sequenced was peripheral blood. This TCR was sampled from a woman aged 50 to 60 with acute or convalescent COVID-19.

CDR3 coding DNA: TGCGCCAGCAGCCAGGAGTTATACCCTAGGGGCTATGGCTACACCTTC. Amino acids: CASSQELYPRGYGYTF. The chain uses TRBV4-3 and TRBJ1-2, with a tentative D call TRBD1 (5 bases). The CDR3 is 16 amino acids. Germline assignment: CDR1 LGHNA and CDR2 YSLEER. Trimming took off 3 bases at V and 4 bases at J, with 18 bases between the two ends.